Presented here are 29 T cell receptor beta chains from one specimen sequenced in a study of T cells in localized non-small cell lung cancer. The repertoire was sequenced with immunoSEQ multiplex PCR; TCRdb's copy has only in-frame clones and lacks some. The sample includes about 77,000 clones, 85% to 90% of them seen just once. Sequenced material: peripheral blood, taken before any cancer treatment. These receptors all come from a woman aged 40 to 75 with stage I squamous cell lung carcinoma.

This chain joins TRBV18 and TRBJ2-1, with TRBD1 identical over 8 bases. CDR3 length equals 15 residues. With 4 bases clipped from V and 5 bases from J, the junction kept 7 bases outside the gene matches. CDR1 and CDR2 from the germline V gene are KGHSH and LQKENI. The CDR3 protein is CASSLQGASNNEQFF. CDR3 DNA sequence: TGTGCCAGCTCACTGCAGGGGGCTTCAAACAATGAGCAGTTCTTC.

The V gene is TRBV7-9, the J gene TRBJ2-2; the match to TRBD1 covers 9 bases. J gave up 1 base and V 10 bases, and 7 bases lay outside the gene matches. This CDR3 is 15 amino acids long. Germline-derived CDR1 and CDR2 are SEHNR and FQNEAQ (reference sequence). CDR3 coding DNA: TGTGCCACCCGCGAGACAGGGGGGAACACCGGGGAGCTGTTTTTT. This gives the protein CATRETGGNTGELFF.

V and J are TRBV5-6 and TRBJ1-1, with D perhaps matching TRBD1 (6 bases). The CDR3 is 13 amino acids. Between the trimmed V and J ends, which lost 3 bases and 3 bases, there was a span of 9 bases. The germline V gene encodes CDR1 SGHDT and CDR2 YYEEEE. The chain's CDR3 is CASSSDRHTEAFF. The DNA of the CDR3 is TGTGCCAGCAGCTCGGACAGACACACTGAAGCTTTCTTT.

Details on this clone: It is unclear where the CDR3 begins or ends on the DNA, so no DNA is shown, and the CDR3 is as TCRdb lists it. The J gene is TRBJ1-2, the V gene TRBV19. The CDR3 sequence runs 15 residues, both termini included. Per germline, CDR1 LNHDA and CDR2 SQIVND (reference sequence). CDR3: CASSPSGPANYGYTF.

The J gene is TRBJ1-2, the V gene TRBV10-2; TRBD1 is a possible D gene (6 bases). This CDR3 region has 14 residues. Per the germline V gene, CDR1 is WSHSY and CDR2 is SAAADI. Trimming took 6 bases from V and 2 from J, leaving 13 bases between them. The CDR3 region has the DNA TGCGCCAGCAGACAGACAGGAGACAACTATGGCTACACCTTC. It codes for CASRQTGDNYGYTF.

The V and J genes are TRBV30 and TRBJ1-2, with D unclear. The CDR3 runs 11 residues. Germline lookup yields CDR1 GTSNPN and CDR2 SVGIG (reference sequence). The germline V and J ends were trimmed by 2 bases and 4 bases, with 5 bases remaining between them. DNA for the CDR3: TGTGCCTGGAGTTTTGTCTATGGCTACACCTTC. It specifies CAWSFVYGYTF.

The chain is built from TRBV9 and TRBJ2-3; D gene ambiguous. Per the germline V gene, CDR1 is SGDLS and CDR2 is YYNGEE. The CDR3 has 11 residues. Trimming cost V 4 bases and J 5 bases, with 5 bases left between them. The CDR3 reads CASSSEDTQYF. CDR3 bases: TGTGCCAGCAGCTCAGAAGATACGCAGTATTTT.

CDR3 DNA sequence: TGCGCCAGCAGCCACCCGAGGGGACAGCTCAACACCGGGGAGCTGTTTTTT. This sequence encodes CASSHPRGQLNTGELFF. V and J are TRBV10-1 and TRBJ2-2, with TRBD1 matching over 7 bases. J was trimmed by 2 bases and V by 6 bases; bases with no gene match: 12. The CDR3 sequence is 17 residues long. Germline V CDR1 and CDR2: WNHNN, SYGVQD (reference sequence).

CDR3 nucleotides: TGTGCCAGCAGCCCCGAGGACAGGTTGTACGGGGAGCTGTTTTTT. It translates to CASSPEDRLYGELFF. The chain employs TRBV5-5 and TRBJ2-2; 7 bases line up with TRBD1. CDR1 and CDR2 (germline): SGHKS, YYEKEE (reference sequence). After removal of 4 bases from V and 7 bases from J, the junction contained 10 bases not matched to a gene. CDR3 length equals 15 residues.

This chain uses TRBV6-1 with TRBJ1-1, with D perhaps matching TRBD1 (5 bases). The CDR3 is 15 amino acids. Germline loops: CDR1 MNHNS, CDR2 SASEGT. V was pared by 3 bases and J by 5 bases, with 16 bases between. Here the CDR3 DNA reads TGTGCCAGCAGTGAGCCCCCTTCATGGGGGACTGAAGCTTTCTTT. Encoded protein: CASSEPPSWGTEAFF.

This chain joins TRBV29-1 and TRBJ2-4; D is perhaps TRBD1 (6 bases). Germline V CDR1 and CDR2: SQVTM, ANQGSEA. V lost 4 bases and J 5 bases, leaving 12 bases between the germline ends. There are 13 residues in the CDR3. The CDR3 bases are TGCAGCGTTGGTGCAGGGGCGGAAAACATTCAGTACTTC. This codes for CSVGAGAENIQYF. The full variable domain, with the rest looked up from reference TRBV29-1 and TRBJ2-4, is SAVISQKPSRDICQRGTSLTIQCQVDSQVTMMFWYRQQPGQSLTLIATANQGSEATYESGFVIDKFPISRPNLTFSTLTVSNMSPEDSSIYLCSVGAGAENIQYFGAGTRLSVL.

The chain uses TRBV6-6 and TRBJ2-3; no clear D gene. Trimming took off 2 bases at V and 4 bases at J, with 4 bases between the two ends. From germline, CDR1 is MNHNY and CDR2 SVGAGI (reference sequence). The CDR3 contains 12 residues. CDR3 bases: TGTGCCAGCAGTTACGGACCAGATACGCAGTATTTT. Protein sequence: CASSYGPDTQYF.

The gene calls are TRBV7-3 and TRBJ1-2; 8 bases agree with TRBD1. The CDR3 spans 13 residues. The V and J ends lost 5 bases and 8 bases, in that order; junction bases with no gene match: 7. Per germline, CDR1 SGHTA and CDR2 FQGTGA. CDR3 sequence reads: CASSPRTGQGYTF. For the CDR3, the DNA is TGTGCCAGCAGCCCCCGGACAGGGCAGGGCTACACCTTC. Together with reference TRBV7-3 and TRBJ1-2, the CDR3 gives the full variable domain: GAGVSQTPSNKVTEKGKYVELRCDPISGHTALYWYRQSLGQGPEFLIYFQGTGAADDSGLPNDRFFAVRPEGSVSTLKIQRTERGDSAVYLCASSPRTGQGYTFGSGTRLTVV.

The rearrangement uses TRBV7-2 and TRBJ2-5; 8 bases are a match to TRBD1. Per the germline V gene, CDR1 is SGHTA and CDR2 is FQGNSA. V trimming: 5 bases; J trimming: 4 bases; junction bases outside the gene matches: 6. This CDR3 has 14 amino acids. CDR3 region: CASSPTGGRETQYF. The CDR3 nucleotides read TGTGCCAGCAGCCCTACAGGGGGGAGAGAGACCCAGTACTTC.

The chain combines TRBV10-3 with TRBJ1-2; D is ambiguous. Looked up from germline, CDR1 is ENHRY and CDR2 is SYGVKD. The CDR3 runs 12 residues. Trimming removed 3 bases at V and 3 bases at J, with 5 bases between. This CDR3 is CAISDRDYGYTF. CDR3 sequence (DNA): TGTGCCATCAGTGATCGGGACTATGGCTACACCTTC.

The V and J genes are TRBV5-1 and TRBJ2-7; D gene uncertain. The CDR3 is made up of 11 amino acids. V was shortened by 1 base and J by 5 bases, with 4 bases between the two germline ends. The germline gives CDR1 SGHRS, CDR2 YFSETQ. The CDR3 DNA is TGCGCCAGCAGCTTGAAAGACGAGCAGTACTTC. Translated, it gives CASSLKDEQYF.

The chain carries TRBV27 and TRBJ2-7; D tentatively reads TRBD1 or TRBD2 (5 bases each). This CDR3 is built from 15 residues. Germline CDR1 and CDR2: MNHEY and SMNVEV (reference sequence). V shed 3 bases and J shed 1 base, with 13 bases lying between them. Written as DNA, the CDR3 is TGTGCCAGCAGTTTTTCAGGGAGAAATTCCTACGAGCAGTACTTC. Translated: CASSFSGRNSYEQYF.

This clone has a single count. The CDR3 reads CASSLRVEFGELFF. The CDR3 nucleotides are TGTGCCAGCAGCCTCCGGGTTGAATTCGGGGAGCTGTTTTTT. The chain couples TRBV7-8 to TRBJ2-2; no firm D call. The CDR3 runs to 14 residues. The V gene lost 5 bases and the J gene lost 7 bases, with 14 bases spanning the gap. From germline, CDR1 is SGHVS and CDR2 FQNEAQ.

The chain uses TRBV30 and TRBJ1-2; TRBD1 agrees at 8 bases. The CDR3 has 14 amino acids. Trimming took 3 bases from V and 3 from J; bases not matched to a gene: 6. Germline CDR1 GTSNPN, CDR2 SVGIG (reference sequence). The CDR3 is CAWRAMDRDYGYTF. As DNA, the CDR3 is TGTGCCTGGAGAGCTATGGACAGGGACTATGGCTACACCTTC.

The rearrangement uses TRBV6-1 and TRBJ2-3; 15 positions match TRBD2. J was trimmed by 1 base and V by 4 bases; bases with no gene match: 6. The length of the CDR3 is 18 residues. Germline V gene sequence: CDR1 MNHNS, CDR2 SASEGT. The CDR3 loop reads CASSARTSGGGGTDTQYF. In nucleotides, the CDR3 is TGTGCCAGCAGTGCCCGGACTAGCGGGGGGGGCGGCACAGATACGCAGTATTTT.

The chain links TRBV11-3 to TRBJ2-1; 11 bases fit TRBD1. The V segment lost 1 base and the J segment 7 bases; nucleotides outside the gene matches: 6. Germline V lookup: CDR1 SGHNT, CDR2 YENEEA. The CDR3 sequence is 16 residues long. The CDR3 protein is CASSLGTGGYRNEQFF. DNA of the CDR3: TGTGCCAGCAGCTTAGGGACAGGGGGCTATAGGAATGAGCAGTTCTTC.

The rearrangement links TRBV9 to TRBJ1-1; D uncertain. Trimming shortened V by 0 bases and J by 0 bases, and 6 bases separated the two germline ends. CDR1 and CDR2 from the germline V gene are SGDLS and YYNGEE. The CDR3 contains 14 residues. The DNA of the CDR3 is TGTGCCAGCAGCGTAGACGCGATGAACACTGAAGCTTTCTTT. Translated, it gives CASSVDAMNTEAFF.

V and J are TRBV5-4 and TRBJ1-6; D is perhaps TRBD1 (5 bases). Germline V gives CDR1 SGHNT, CDR2 YYREEE (reference sequence). The CDR3 runs to 14 residues. Trimming pared 6 bases from V and 0 bases from J, leaving 7 bases between. In DNA form, the CDR3 reads TGTGCCAGCACTGACAGCTCCTATAATTCACCCCTCCACTTT. This sequence encodes CASTDSSYNSPLHF.

The rearrangement uses TRBV18 and TRBJ1-2; 10 bases match TRBD1. Germline V gene sequence: CDR1 KGHSH, CDR2 LQKENI. The junction had 13 bases not matched to a gene; V was cut back by 4 bases and J by 5 bases. The CDR3 is 17 residues long. The CDR3 DNA follows: TGTGCCAGCTCACTTACCCGCACCGGGACAGGGGAATATGGCTACACCTTC. This gives the protein CASSLTRTGTGEYGYTF. Combining the CDR3 with reference TRBV18 and TRBJ1-2 gives the whole variable domain NAGVMQNPRHLVRRRGQEARLRCSPMKGHSHVYWYRQLPEEGLKFMVYLQKENIIDESGMPKERFSAEFPKEGPSILRIQQVVRGDSAAYFCASSLTRTGTGEYGYTFGSGTRLTVV.

The chain recombines TRBV7-8 with TRBJ2-1; 10 nucleotides match TRBD2. Germline CDR1 reads SGHVS; CDR2 reads FQNEAQ. CDR3 length equals 16 residues. Trimming removed 4 bases from V and 2 bases from J; junction bases left unmatched: 5. CDR3 loop: CASSSSGGAPYNEQFF. For the CDR3, the DNA is TGTGCCAGCAGCTCCAGCGGGGGGGCCCCCTACAATGAGCAGTTCTTC.

This clone was picked up one time. This chain uses TRBV6-1 with TRBJ1-6; unclear D gene. From germline, CDR1 is MNHNS and CDR2 SASEGT. The CDR3 totals 15 residues. Trimming took off 6 bases at V and 9 bases at J, with 18 bases between the two ends. The DNA of the CDR3 is TGTGCCAGCAGAGCGGACGCCGGTAGCGGTTCACCCCTCCACTTT. Translation gives CASRADAGSGSPLHF.

This sequence joins TRBV2 and TRBJ1-5; no clear D gene. The ends were cut back, 5 bases at V and 1 base at J, with 9 bases in the middle. CDR3 size: 14 residues. Germline V gene data show CDR1 as SNHLY and CDR2 as FYNNEI. The CDR3 sequence: CASSSHRSNQPQHF. For the CDR3, the DNA is TGTGCCAGCAGTTCGCACAGAAGCAATCAGCCCCAGCATTTT.

V usage is TRBV5-1 and J usage is TRBJ2-3; D may be TRBD2 (6 bases). There are 14 residues in the CDR3. Per germline, CDR1 SGHRS and CDR2 YFSETQ. The ends were cut back, 0 bases at V and 3 bases at J, with 8 bases in the middle. The CDR3 bases are TGCGCCAGCAGCTTGGACGGGAGAACAGATACGCAGTATTTT. Its protein product is CASSLDGRTDTQYF.

The chain has TRBV6-5 and TRBJ1-4; tentative D call: TRBD1 (5 bases). V was shortened by 6 bases and J by 8 bases, with 10 bases between the two germline ends. The CDR3 totals 12 residues. Germline assignment: CDR1 MNHEY and CDR2 SVGAGI. CDR3 region: CASRQGNEKLFF. The CDR3 DNA sequence: TGTGCCAGCAGGCAGGGTAACGAAAAACTGTTTTTT.